This TCR beta chain was retrieved from a study of metastatic and nonmetastatic thyroid tumors. About the study: The study looked at repertoires side by side in blood and in tumor or nodule tissue from malignant and benign thyroid patients. Overall study results and limits: Benign nodules reportedly had significantly lower TCR beta diversity than malignant thyroid tumors in blood and tumor.

Each patient went into thyroid surgery without having received any treatment. The table lists this clone with a few counts. What it binds is unknown. CDR1 is MNHEY and CDR2 is SVGEGT in the germline V gene. The ends were cut back, 2 bases at V and 5 bases at J, with 13 bases in the middle. This CDR3 is 15 amino acids long. Original data processing: CDR3 was compared across clinicopathological groups, and the resulting differences were used to build a distant-metastasis classifier for papillary thyroid cancer. With MiXCR, TCRdb called clones anew from the PCR reads. TCRdb's processing, not the authors' own work, is the source of the V and J calls. The sample lists around 5,000 clones, about 31% occurring once.

The chain has TRBV6-2 or TRBV6-3 and TRBJ2-1, with D possibly matching TRBD2 (5 bases). Sequencing was performed on adjacent normal tissue. This sequence was found in a female donor with papillary thyroid cancer or a benign thyroid nodule (not recorded which). Some clones in this sample may be carry-over from other donors' samples. This CDR3 reads CASSYGSSIDNEQFF. In DNA, the CDR3 is TGTGCCAGCAGTTACGGCTCTAGCATCGACAATGAGCAGTTCTTC.